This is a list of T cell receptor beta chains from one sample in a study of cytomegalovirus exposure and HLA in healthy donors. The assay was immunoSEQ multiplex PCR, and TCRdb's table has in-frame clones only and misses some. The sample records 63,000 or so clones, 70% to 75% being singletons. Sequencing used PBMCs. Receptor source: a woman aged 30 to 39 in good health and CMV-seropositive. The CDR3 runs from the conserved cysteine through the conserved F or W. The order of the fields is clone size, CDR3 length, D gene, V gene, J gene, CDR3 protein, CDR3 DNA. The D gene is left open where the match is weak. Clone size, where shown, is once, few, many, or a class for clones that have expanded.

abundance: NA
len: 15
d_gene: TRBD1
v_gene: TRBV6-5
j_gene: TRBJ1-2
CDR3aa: CASSRPGTGLAGYTF
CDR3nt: TGTGCCAGCAGTCGTCCCGGGACAGGGTTGGCTGGCTACACCTTC

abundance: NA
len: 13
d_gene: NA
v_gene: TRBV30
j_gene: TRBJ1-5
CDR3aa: CAWSVSSNQPQHF
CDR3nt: TGTGCCTGGAGTGTAAGCAGCAATCAGCCCCAGCATTTT

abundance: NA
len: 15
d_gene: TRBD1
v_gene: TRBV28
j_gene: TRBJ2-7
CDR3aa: CASSSAGTADYEQYF
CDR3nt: TGTGCCAGCAGTTCCGCCGGGACAGCGGACTACGAGCAGTACTTC

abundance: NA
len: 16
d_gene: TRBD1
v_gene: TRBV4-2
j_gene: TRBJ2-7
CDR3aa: CASSQEGTGIGYEQYF
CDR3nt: TGTGCCAGCAGCCAAGAAGGGACAGGGATTGGGTACGAGCAGTACTTC

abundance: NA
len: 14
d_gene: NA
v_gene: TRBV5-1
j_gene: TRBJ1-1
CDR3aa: CASSLTVGATGAFF
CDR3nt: TGCGCCAGCAGCTTGACGGTTGGAGCCACTGGGGCTTTCTTT

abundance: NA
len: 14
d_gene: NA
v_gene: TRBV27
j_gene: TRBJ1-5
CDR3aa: CASSTSYSNQPQHF
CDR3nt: TGTGCCAGCAGCACTAGTTATAGCAATCAGCCCCAGCATTTT

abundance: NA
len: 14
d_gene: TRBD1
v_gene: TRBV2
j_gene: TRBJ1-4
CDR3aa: CASTLRGGREKLFF
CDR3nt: TGTGCCAGCACCCTCAGAGGGGGCCGCGAAAAACTGTTTTTT

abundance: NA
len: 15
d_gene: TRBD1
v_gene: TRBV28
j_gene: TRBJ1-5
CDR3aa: CASSLSDRDGQPQHF
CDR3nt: TGTGCCAGCAGCTTAAGCGACAGGGACGGGCAGCCCCAGCATTTT

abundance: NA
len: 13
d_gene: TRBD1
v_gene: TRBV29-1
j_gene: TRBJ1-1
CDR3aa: CSVVGDSGTEAFF
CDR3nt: TGCAGCGTTGTAGGGGACAGCGGGACTGAAGCTTTCTTT

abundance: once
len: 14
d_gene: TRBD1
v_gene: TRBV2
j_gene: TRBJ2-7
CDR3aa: CASSELGQGYEQYF
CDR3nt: TGTGCCAGCAGTGAACTTGGACAGGGGTACGAGCAGTACTTC

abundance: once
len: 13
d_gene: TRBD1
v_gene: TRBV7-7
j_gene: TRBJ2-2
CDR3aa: CASSLTGAGELFF
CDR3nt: TGTGCTAGCAGCTTAACAGGGGCCGGGGAGCTGTTTTTT

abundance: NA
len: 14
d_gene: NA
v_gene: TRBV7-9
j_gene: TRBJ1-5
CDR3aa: CASSFSQGNQPQHF
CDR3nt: TGTGCCAGCAGCTTCAGCCAGGGAAATCAGCCCCAGCATTTT

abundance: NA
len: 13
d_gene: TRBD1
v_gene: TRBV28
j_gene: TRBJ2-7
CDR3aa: CASSQGGVDEQYF
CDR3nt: TGTGCCAGCAGTCAAGGGGGCGTCGACGAGCAGTACTTC

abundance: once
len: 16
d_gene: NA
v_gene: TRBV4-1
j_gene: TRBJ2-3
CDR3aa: CASSQDRLESTDTQYF
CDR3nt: TGCGCCAGCAGCCAAGATAGACTAGAGAGCACAGATACGCAGTATTTT

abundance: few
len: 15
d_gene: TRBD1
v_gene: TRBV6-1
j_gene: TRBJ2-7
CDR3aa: CASTALGQAERRQYF
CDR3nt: TGTGCCAGCACGGCACTTGGACAGGCCGAGCGTCGGCAGTACTTC

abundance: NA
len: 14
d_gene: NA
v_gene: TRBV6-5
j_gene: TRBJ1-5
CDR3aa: CASSYSSKFQPQHF
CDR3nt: TGTGCCAGCAGTTACTCGTCAAAATTCCAGCCCCAGCATTTT

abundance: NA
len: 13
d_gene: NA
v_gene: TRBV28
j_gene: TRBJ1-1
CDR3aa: CASSLLQGTEAFF
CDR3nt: TGTGCCAGCAGTCTACTCCAGGGGACTGAAGCTTTCTTT

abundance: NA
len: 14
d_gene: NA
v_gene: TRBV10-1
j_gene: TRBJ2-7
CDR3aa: CASSLGRTKGEQYF
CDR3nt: TGCGCCAGCAGTCTCGGCAGGACCAAGGGGGAGCAGTACTTC

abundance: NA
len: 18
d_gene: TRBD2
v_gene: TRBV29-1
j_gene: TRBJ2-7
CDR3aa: CSARGKGVAGGSTYEQYF
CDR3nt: TGCAGCGCACGAGGGAAAGGGGTAGCGGGAGGGTCGACCTACGAGCAGTACTTC

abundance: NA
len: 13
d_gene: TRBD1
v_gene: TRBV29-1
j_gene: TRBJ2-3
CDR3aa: CSSGGRVPDTQYF
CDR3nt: TGCAGCTCAGGGGGCCGAGTCCCAGATACGCAGTATTTT

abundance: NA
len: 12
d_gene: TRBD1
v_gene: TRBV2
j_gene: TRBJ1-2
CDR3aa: CASSVDRAGYTF
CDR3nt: TGTGCCAGCAGTGTGGACAGGGCGGGCTACACCTTC

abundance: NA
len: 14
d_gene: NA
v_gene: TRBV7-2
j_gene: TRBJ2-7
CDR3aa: CASSLAQAYYEQYF
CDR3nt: TGTGCCAGCAGCTTAGCGCAGGCTTATTACGAGCAGTACTTC

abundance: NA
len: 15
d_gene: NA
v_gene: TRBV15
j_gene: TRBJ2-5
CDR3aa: CATSRGAGIIETQYF
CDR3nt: TGTGCCACCAGCAGGGGTGCGGGTATAATAGAGACCCAGTACTTC

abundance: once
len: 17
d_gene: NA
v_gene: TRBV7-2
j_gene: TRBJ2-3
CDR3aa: CASSQPNYGLNTDTQYF
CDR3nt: TGTGCCAGCAGCCAACCAAACTACGGACTAAACACAGATACGCAGTATTTT

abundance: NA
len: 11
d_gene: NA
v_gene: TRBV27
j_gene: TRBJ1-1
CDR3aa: CATSAGIEAFF
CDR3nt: TGTGCCACCTCGGCGGGAATTGAAGCTTTCTTT

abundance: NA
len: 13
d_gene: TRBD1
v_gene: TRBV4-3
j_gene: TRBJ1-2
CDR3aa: CASSRDSHYGYTF
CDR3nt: TGCGCCAGCAGCCGGGACAGCCACTATGGCTACACCTTC